The clone carrying this T cell receptor (beta chain) was seen only once. The data stem from a study of blood T cell repertoires in COVID-19. Study overall: The United States, Italy and Spain supplied acute and convalescent COVID-19 samples. PBMCs, B-cell-depleted T cells, or T cells provided the cDNA or gDNA that made up the material.

Seattle's enrolled individuals joined amid active infection and were then monitored longitudinally. Original methodology: Amplification of reference gene primers was used by the study to estimate nucleated cell counts. Clones were read by immunoSEQ multiplex PCR, and TCRdb kept only the in-frame ones, dropping some. D and trimming were read from the DNA, whereas the V and J calls and clone size are those reported in that table. There are about 300,000 clones in the sample; about 88% occur only once, and more than 1.1% lies in the top ten. The specimen was peripheral blood. This TCR was sampled from a human donor with COVID-19, enrolled during active disease. The donor label of this sample is uncertain.

CDR3 DNA: TGTGCCAGCAGCTTCCTCACAGGGGGGCCAGATACGCAGTATTTT. Protein sequence: CASSFLTGGPDTQYF. The chain links TRBV5-6 to TRBJ2-3; TRBD1 matches 8 bases. The germline gives CDR1 SGHDT, CDR2 YYEEEE. Germline trimming cut 2 bases from V and 4 bases from J; bases unmatched to any gene: 6. The CDR3 runs to 15 residues.